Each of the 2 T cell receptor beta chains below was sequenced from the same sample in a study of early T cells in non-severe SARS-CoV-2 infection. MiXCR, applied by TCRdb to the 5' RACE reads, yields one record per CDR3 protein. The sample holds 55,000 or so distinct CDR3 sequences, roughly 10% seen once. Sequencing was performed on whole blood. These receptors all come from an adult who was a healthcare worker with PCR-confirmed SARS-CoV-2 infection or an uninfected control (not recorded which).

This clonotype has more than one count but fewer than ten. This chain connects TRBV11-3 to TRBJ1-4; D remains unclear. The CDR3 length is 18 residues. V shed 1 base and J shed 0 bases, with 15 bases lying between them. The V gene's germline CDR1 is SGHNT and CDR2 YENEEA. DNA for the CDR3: TGTGCCAGCAGCTTAGTAGGACCCCGATTTGCAACTAATGAAAAACTGTTTTTT. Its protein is CASSLVGPRFATNEKLFF.

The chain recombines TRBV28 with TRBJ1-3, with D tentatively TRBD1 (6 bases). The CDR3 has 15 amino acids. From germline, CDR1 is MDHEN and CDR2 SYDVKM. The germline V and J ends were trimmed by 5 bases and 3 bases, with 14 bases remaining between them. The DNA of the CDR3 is TGTGCCAGCAGTACTATAGGGGGTTATGGAAACACCATATATTTT. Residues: CASSTIGGYGNTIYF.